The 18 T cell receptor beta chains reported below all come from one sample, sequenced in a study of early T cells in non-severe SARS-CoV-2 infection. One entry per CDR3 protein results from TCRdb running MiXCR on the 5' RACE reads. This table has approximately 90,000 distinct CDR3 sequences, approximately 16% appearing once. The sample was whole blood, taken at baseline. The receptors derive from an adult who was a healthcare worker with PCR-confirmed SARS-CoV-2 infection or an uninfected control (not recorded which).

This clonotype has only one observation. The V call is TRBV12-3 or TRBV12-4, the J call TRBJ2-1, with TRBD2 identical over 14 bases. V gave up 6 bases and J gave up 7 bases; unmatched junction bases: 11. There are 17 residues in the CDR3. CDR3 sequence: CASSFEGGTSGRNEQFF. CDR3 DNA sequence: TGTGCCAGCAGCTTCGAGGGGGGGACTAGCGGGAGAAATGAGCAGTTCTTC.

This clonotype turned up a few times. The chain uses TRBV11-2 and TRBJ2-7; TRBD1 or TRBD2 may be the D gene (6 bases each). Trimming took off 2 bases at V and 3 bases at J, with 17 bases between the two ends. Germline values: CDR1 SGHAT, CDR2 FQNNGV. This CDR3 contains 16 residues. The CDR3 DNA reads as TGTGCCAGCAGCTTAACCCCCGGGGGCCCTCGCTACGAGCAGTACTTC. It yields the protein CASSLTPGGPRYEQYF.

This clonotype turned up a few times. The J gene is TRBJ2-1, the V gene TRBV11-3; D is undetermined. Germline CDR1 is SGHNT and CDR2 is YENEEA. Trimming took 5 bases from V and 4 from J, leaving 12 bases between them. The CDR3 totals 14 residues. The CDR3, as DNA: TGTGCCAGCAGCGAAACGGAAGAGTACAATGAGCAGTTCTTC. Translating it yields CASSETEEYNEQFF.

The gene calls are TRBV6-2 or TRBV6-3 and TRBJ2-7, with D perhaps TRBD2 (5 bases). V gave up 5 bases and J gave up 1 base, with 12 bases separating them. The CDR3 consists of 14 residues. The V gene's germline CDR1 is MNHEY and CDR2 SVGEGT. The CDR3 coding sequence is TGTGCCAGCAGTACCCCCTCGGGGTCCTACGAGCAGTACTTC. It codes for CASSTPSGSYEQYF.

This clonotype was observed a few times. CDR3 sequence (DNA): TGTGCCAGCAGGGGGGCTTTCTACGAGCAGTACTTC. Protein: CASRGAFYEQYF. The V gene is TRBV27, the J gene TRBJ2-7; tentative D call: TRBD1 (6 bases). Germline loops: CDR1 MNHEY, CDR2 SMNVEV (reference sequence). The CDR3 consists of 12 residues. The V end lost 6 bases, the J end lost 3 bases, and 9 bases lay between the germline ends.

This clonotype was seen only a few times. The rearrangement joins TRBV12-3 or TRBV12-4 to TRBJ1-2; a possible D gene is TRBD1 (5 bases). V was pared by 7 bases and J by 7 bases, with 13 bases between. The CDR3 consists of 12 residues. The CDR3: CASIRDAGGYTF. DNA for the CDR3: TGTGCCAGCATCAGGGATGCTGGTGGCTACACCTTC.

V and J are TRBV30 and TRBJ2-3, with 11 bases fitting TRBD2. With 0 bases clipped from V and 5 bases from J, the junction kept 1 base outside the gene matches. CDR1 is GTSNPN, CDR2 SVGIG, per germline (reference sequence). The CDR3 is 14 residues long. The CDR3 loop reads CAWSVGLAGDTQYF. The CDR3, as DNA: TGTGCCTGGAGTGTAGGACTAGCGGGAGATACGCAGTATTTT.

This chain joins TRBV28 and TRBJ2-2; no clear D gene. The CDR3 totals 13 residues. The V end lost 5 bases, the J end lost 5 bases, and 9 bases lay between the germline ends. Germline assignment: CDR1 MDHEN and CDR2 SYDVKM. DNA of the CDR3: TGTGCCAGCAGTCCTAGTTTAACCGGGGAGCTGTTTTTT. Protein: CASSPSLTGELFF.

The table lists this clonotype with many counts. The V and J genes are TRBV20-1 and TRBJ2-6; 8 nucleotides line up with TRBD1. The V and J ends lost 4 bases and 1 base, in that order; junction bases with no gene match: 6. Per germline, CDR1 DFQATT and CDR2 SNEGSKA (reference sequence). This CDR3 spans 16 amino acids. CDR3 region: CSATWQGASGANVLTF. Here the CDR3 DNA reads TGCAGTGCTACCTGGCAGGGGGCGTCTGGGGCCAACGTCCTGACTTTC.

In this sample, this clonotype turned up a few times. The chain links TRBV12-3 or TRBV12-4 to TRBJ1-5, with D tentatively TRBD1 (5 bases). The CDR3 loop spans 14 amino acids. The V and J ends lost 7 bases and 6 bases respectively, with 16 bases between them. CDR3 nucleotide sequence: TGTGCCAGCACCGAGCAGGGAGGCAGTCAGCCCCAGCATTTT. Translation gives CASTEQGGSQPQHF.

The chain combines TRBV7-8 with TRBJ2-7; D might be TRBD2 (6 bases). Trimming left V 4 bases short and J 2 bases short, with 15 bases between. CDR1 and CDR2 (germline): SGHVS, FQNEAQ. The CDR3 covers 15 residues. The CDR3: CASSSGLSPAYEQYF. Written as DNA, the CDR3 is TGTGCCAGCAGCTCGGGACTTTCTCCTGCCTACGAGCAGTACTTC.

This clonotype was seen at least ten times. The chain has TRBV19 and TRBJ2-5, with D possibly matching TRBD1 (5 bases). Germline V gives CDR1 LNHDA, CDR2 SQIVND (reference sequence). V dropped 1 base and J dropped 2 bases, with 5 bases sitting between them. The CDR3 totals 13 residues. CDR3 protein: CASSIAGQETQYF. The CDR3 nucleotides read TGTGCCAGTAGTATAGCAGGGCAAGAGACCCAGTACTTC.

This chain links TRBV6-1 with TRBJ2-1; 13 bases match TRBD2. V was pared by 7 bases and J by 8 bases, with 5 bases of the junction left unmatched. This CDR3 has 14 residues. Looked up from germline, CDR1 is MNHNS and CDR2 is SASEGT. The CDR3 reads CASTGTSGIYEQFF. The CDR3 nucleotides are TGTGCCAGCACCGGGACTAGCGGGATCTATGAGCAGTTCTTC.

Many counts were recorded for this clonotype. The chain has TRBV7-8 and TRBJ1-1, with TRBD1 identical over 7 bases. V shed 2 bases and J 8 bases; nucleotides not matched to a gene: 8. Germline values: CDR1 SGHVS, CDR2 FQNEAQ. The CDR3 is made up of 14 amino acids. The CDR3 DNA reads TGTGCCAGCAGCTTACGAAGGGGGCAAGACGAAGCTTTCTTT. It codes for CASSLRRGQDEAFF.

The CDR3 loop reads CSVDKQPNTEAFF. DNA of the CDR3: TGCAGCGTTGATAAACAGCCAAACACTGAAGCTTTCTTT. J is TRBJ1-1 and V is TRBV29-1, with no clear D. Trimming left V 3 bases short and J 2 bases short, with 10 bases between. From germline, CDR1 is SQVTM and CDR2 ANQGSEA. The CDR3 loop spans 13 amino acids.

The genes are TRBV7-2 and TRBJ2-7; perhaps D is TRBD1 or TRBD2 (5 bases each). This CDR3 contains 14 residues. Per the germline V gene, CDR1 is SGHTA and CDR2 is FQGNSA. Trimming pared 5 bases from V and 3 bases from J, leaving 14 bases between. CDR3 sequence (DNA): TGTGCCAGCAGCCGACCGGGACGGAGCTACGAGCAGTACTTC. The encoded protein is CASSRPGRSYEQYF.

The table lists this clonotype with a few counts. The chain links TRBV5-1 to TRBJ1-2, with 7 bases fitting TRBD1. In germline, CDR1 is SGHRS, CDR2 YFSETQ. J gave up 4 bases and V 5 bases, and 11 bases lay outside the gene matches. This CDR3 is built from 15 residues. CDR3 protein: CASRAYPGTAYGYTF. Here the CDR3 DNA reads TGCGCCAGCAGAGCCTATCCCGGGACAGCCTATGGCTACACCTTC. The full variable domain, rest sourced from reference TRBV5-1 and TRBJ1-2, is KAGVTQTPRYLIKTRGQQVTLSCSPISGHRSVSWYQQTPGQGLQFLFEYFSETQRNKGNFPGRFSGRQFSNSRSEMNVSTLELGDSALYLCASRAYPGTAYGYTFGSGTRLTVV.

This clonotype was seen a handful of times. This chain links TRBV18 with TRBJ2-7; a possible D gene is TRBD1 (5 bases). The ends were cut back, 2 bases at V and 3 bases at J, with 14 bases in the middle. The CDR3 has 15 amino acids. Per germline, CDR1 KGHSH and CDR2 LQKENI. The CDR3 nucleotides read TGTGCCAGCTCACCATCGGGTGGGCAGGGCTACGAGCAGTACTTC. Protein: CASSPSGGQGYEQYF. Supplemented by reference TRBV18 and TRBJ2-7, the full variable domain reads NAGVMQNPRHLVRRRGQEARLRCSPMKGHSHVYWYRQLPEEGLKFMVYLQKENIIDESGMPKERFSAEFPKEGPSILRIQQVVRGDSAAYFCASSPSGGQGYEQYFGPGTRLTVT.